This T cell receptor beta chain was observed in a study of cytomegalovirus exposure and HLA in healthy donors. Study-level results: High specificity and sensitivity for cytomegalovirus status were reported for the classifier. Previous analysis showed most TCR beta V segments were productive about 90% or about 30% of the time. A later analysis revealed that TCR association rates differed between HLA loci, peaking at DRB1 and bottoming out at HLA-C.

A multiplex PCR was run with 60 Vbeta primers and 13 Jbeta primers. Profiled with immunoSEQ multiplex PCR; TCRdb holds only in-frame clones, not every one. Recorded here are approximately 210,000 clones; the top ten clones represent roughly 0.98%. The CDR3 runs 12 residues. The germline V and J ends were trimmed by 7 bases and 8 bases, with 14 bases remaining between them. Germline CDR1 MDHEN, CDR2 SYDVKM. Of note for this clone: No antigen is known for it.

The sequence was collected from a young woman in good health and CMV-seropositive. The chain carries TRBV28 and TRBJ1-1; D is possibly TRBD1 (6 bases). Sequencing was done on a sample of PBMCs. The DNA of the CDR3 is TGTGCCAGCACCATGCCCGGGACAGAAGCTTTCTTT. Residues: CASTMPGTEAFF. The full variable domain, rest sourced from reference TRBV28 and TRBJ1-1, is DVKVTQSSRYLVKRTGEKVFLECVQDMDHENMFWYRQDPGLGLRLIYFSYDVKMKEKGDIPEGYSVSREKKERFSLILESASTNQTSMYLCASTMPGTEAFFGQGTRLTVV.